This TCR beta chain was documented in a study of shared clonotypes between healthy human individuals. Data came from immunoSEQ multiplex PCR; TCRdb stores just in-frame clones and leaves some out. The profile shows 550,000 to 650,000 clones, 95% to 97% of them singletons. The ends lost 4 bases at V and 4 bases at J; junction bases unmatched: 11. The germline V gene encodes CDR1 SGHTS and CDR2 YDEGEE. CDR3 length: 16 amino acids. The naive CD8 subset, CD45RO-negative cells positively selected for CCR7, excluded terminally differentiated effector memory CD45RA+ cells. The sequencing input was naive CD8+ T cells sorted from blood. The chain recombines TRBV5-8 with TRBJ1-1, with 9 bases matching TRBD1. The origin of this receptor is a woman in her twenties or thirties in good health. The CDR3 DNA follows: TGTGCCAGCAGCCTCAAGGCAGGGACAGGGCCCACTGAAGCTTTCTTT. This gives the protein CASSLKAGTGPTEAFF.